This TCR beta chain was identified during a study of technical replicates of blood from several donors. This clone was seen once. Method: immunoSEQ multiplex PCR; TCRdb's copy keeps in-frame clones and lacks some. The table shows around 80,000 clones, with roughly 98% occurring only once. CDR1 is LNHNV and CDR2 is YYDKDF in the germline V gene (reference sequence). V dropped 3 bases and J dropped 7; count of bases not matched to a gene: 6. The CDR3 consists of 14 residues. This chain uses TRBV15 with TRBJ1-2; TRBD1 matches 9 bases. The sample taken for sequencing was T cells isolated from PBMCs. This clonotype was obtained from a human donor in good health. CDR3 nucleotides: TGTGCCACCAGCAGGGACAGGGGAACGAGTGGCTACACCTTC. As protein: CATSRDRGTSGYTF. Full variable domain (rest looked up from reference TRBV15 and TRBJ1-2): DAMVIQNPRYQVTQFGKPVTLSCSQTLNHNVMYWYQQKSSQAPKLLFHYYDKDFNNEADTPDNFQSRRPNTSFCFLDIRSPGLGDTAMYLCATSRDRGTSGYTFGSGTRLTVV.